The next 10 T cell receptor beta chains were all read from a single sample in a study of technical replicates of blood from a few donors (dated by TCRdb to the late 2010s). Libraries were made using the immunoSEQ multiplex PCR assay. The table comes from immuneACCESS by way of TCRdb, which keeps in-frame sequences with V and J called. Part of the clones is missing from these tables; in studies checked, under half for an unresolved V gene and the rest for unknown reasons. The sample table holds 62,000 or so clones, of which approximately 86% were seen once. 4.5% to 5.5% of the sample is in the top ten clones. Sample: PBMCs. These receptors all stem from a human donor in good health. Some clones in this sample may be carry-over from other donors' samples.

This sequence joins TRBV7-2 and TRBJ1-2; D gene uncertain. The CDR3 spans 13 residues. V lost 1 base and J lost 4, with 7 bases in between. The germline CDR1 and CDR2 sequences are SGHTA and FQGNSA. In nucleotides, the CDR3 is TGTGCCAGCAGCTTAGATGCAGGCTATGGCTACACCTTC. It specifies CASSLDAGYGYTF.

This chain's CDR3 is CASSPNARRFLYNSPLHF. The CDR3 region has the DNA TGCGCCAGCAGCCCCAATGCTCGGAGATTCCTCTATAATTCACCCCTCCACTTT. The chain uses TRBV4-1 and TRBJ1-6; D is unclear. V lost 4 bases and J 3 bases, leaving 19 bases between the germline ends. Germline V lookup: CDR1 MGHRA, CDR2 YSYEKL. The length of the CDR3 is 18 residues.

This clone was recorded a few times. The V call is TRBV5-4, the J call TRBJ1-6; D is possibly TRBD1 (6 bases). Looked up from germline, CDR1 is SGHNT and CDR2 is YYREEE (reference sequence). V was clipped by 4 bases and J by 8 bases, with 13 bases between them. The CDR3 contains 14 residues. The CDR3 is CASSVGGADSPLHF. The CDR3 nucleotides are TGTGCCAGCAGCGTAGGGGGTGCGGATTCACCCCTCCACTTT.

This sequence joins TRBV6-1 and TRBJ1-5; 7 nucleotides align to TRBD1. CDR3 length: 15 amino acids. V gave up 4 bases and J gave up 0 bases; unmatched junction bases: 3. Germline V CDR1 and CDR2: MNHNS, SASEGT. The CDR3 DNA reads TGTGCCAGCAGTGGGAGACAGGGTAGCAATCAGCCCCAGCATTTT. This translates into CASSGRQGSNQPQHF.

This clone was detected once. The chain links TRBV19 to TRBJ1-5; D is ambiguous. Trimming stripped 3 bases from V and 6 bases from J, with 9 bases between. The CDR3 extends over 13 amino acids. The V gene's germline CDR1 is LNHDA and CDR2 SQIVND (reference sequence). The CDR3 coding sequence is TGTGCCAGTAGTATCGGAGGGAGTCAGCCCCAGCATTTT. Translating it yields CASSIGGSQPQHF.

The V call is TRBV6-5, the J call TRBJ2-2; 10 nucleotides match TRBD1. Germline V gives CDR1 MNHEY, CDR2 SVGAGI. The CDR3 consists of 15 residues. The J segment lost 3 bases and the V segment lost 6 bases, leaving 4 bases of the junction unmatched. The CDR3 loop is CASSWGQGYTGELFF. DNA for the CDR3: TGTGCCAGCAGCTGGGGACAGGGGTACACCGGGGAGCTGTTTTTT.

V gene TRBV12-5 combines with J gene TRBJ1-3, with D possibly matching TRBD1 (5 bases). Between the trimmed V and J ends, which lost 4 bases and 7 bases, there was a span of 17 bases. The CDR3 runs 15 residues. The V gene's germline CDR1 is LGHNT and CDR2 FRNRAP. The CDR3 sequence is CASGSPTVGRNTIYF. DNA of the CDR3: TGTGCTAGTGGTTCCCCGACAGTCGGTCGTAACACCATATATTTT.

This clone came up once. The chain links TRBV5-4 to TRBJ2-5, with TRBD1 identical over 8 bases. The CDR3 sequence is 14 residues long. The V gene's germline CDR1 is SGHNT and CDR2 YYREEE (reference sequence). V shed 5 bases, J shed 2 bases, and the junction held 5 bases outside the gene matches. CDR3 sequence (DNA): TGTGCCAGCAGTCGTCGGACAGGGCAAGAGACCCAGTACTTC. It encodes CASSRRTGQETQYF.

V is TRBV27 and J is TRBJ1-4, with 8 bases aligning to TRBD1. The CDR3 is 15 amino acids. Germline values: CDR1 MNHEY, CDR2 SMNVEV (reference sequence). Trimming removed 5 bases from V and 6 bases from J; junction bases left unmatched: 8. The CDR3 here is CASSPRTGWDEKLFF. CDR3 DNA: TGTGCCAGCAGTCCTAGGACAGGGTGGGATGAAAAACTGTTTTTT.

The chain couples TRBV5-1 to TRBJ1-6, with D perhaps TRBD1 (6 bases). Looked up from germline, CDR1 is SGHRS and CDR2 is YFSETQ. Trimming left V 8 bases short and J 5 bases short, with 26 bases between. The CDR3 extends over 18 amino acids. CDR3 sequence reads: CASPKRGSFIDDNSPLHF. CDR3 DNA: TGCGCCAGTCCTAAGAGGGGGAGTTTTATCGACGATAATTCACCCCTCCACTTT.